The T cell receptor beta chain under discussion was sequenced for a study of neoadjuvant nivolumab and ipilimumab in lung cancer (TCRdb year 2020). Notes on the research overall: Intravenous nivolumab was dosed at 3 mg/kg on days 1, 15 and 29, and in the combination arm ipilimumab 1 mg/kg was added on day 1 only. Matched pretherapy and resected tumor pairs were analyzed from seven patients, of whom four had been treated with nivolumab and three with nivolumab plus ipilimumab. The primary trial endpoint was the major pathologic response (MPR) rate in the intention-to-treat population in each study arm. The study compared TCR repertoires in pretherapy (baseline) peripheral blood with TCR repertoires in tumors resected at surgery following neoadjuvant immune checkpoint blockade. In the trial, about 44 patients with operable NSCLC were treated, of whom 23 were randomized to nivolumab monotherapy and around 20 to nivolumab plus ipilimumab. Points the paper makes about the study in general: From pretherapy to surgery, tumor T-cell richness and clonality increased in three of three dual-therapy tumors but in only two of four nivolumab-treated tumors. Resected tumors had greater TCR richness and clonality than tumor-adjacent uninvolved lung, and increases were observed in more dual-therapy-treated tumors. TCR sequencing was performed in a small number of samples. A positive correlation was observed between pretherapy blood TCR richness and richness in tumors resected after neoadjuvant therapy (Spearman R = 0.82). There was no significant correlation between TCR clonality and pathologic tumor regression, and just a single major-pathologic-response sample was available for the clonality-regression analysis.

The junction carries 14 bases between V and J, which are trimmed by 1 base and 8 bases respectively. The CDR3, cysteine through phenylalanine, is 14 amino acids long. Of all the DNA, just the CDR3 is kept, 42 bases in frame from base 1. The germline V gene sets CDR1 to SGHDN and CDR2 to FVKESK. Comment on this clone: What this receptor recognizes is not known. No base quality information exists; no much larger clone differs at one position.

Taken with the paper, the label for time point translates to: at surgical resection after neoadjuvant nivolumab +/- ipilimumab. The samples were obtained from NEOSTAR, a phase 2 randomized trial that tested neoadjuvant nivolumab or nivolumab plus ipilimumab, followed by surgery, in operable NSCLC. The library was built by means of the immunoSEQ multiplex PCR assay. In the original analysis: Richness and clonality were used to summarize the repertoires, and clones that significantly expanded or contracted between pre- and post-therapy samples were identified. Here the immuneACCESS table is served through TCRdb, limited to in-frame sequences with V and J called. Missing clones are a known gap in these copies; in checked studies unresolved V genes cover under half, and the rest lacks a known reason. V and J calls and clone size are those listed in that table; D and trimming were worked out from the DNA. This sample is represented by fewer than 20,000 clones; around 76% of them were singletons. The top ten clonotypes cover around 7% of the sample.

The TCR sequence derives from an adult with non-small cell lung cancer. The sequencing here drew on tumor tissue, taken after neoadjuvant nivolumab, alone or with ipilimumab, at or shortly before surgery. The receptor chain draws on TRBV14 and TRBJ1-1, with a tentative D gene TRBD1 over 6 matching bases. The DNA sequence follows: TGTGCCAGCAGCCAAGCGCCCCGTGGGACAGAAGCTTTCTTT. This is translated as CASSQAPRGTEAFF.